The following is a T cell receptor beta chain sequence with its context. It was treatment-naive patients with stable or active relapsing-remitting disease who made up the multiple sclerosis controls. The sample comes from a study of CD8 T cells in Susac syndrome. Random hexamers were used to reverse transcribe roughly 0.45 to 1 ug of RNA. Across 54 Vbeta and 13 Jbeta, TCR beta CDR3 was amplified with immunoSEQ multiplex PCR. From the immunoSEQ multiplex PCR reads, TCRdb called clonotypes with MiXCR, one entry per CDR3 protein. This table holds hundreds of thousands of distinct CDR3 sequences, 90% to 95% found once. There are 12 residues in the CDR3. CDR1 and CDR2 from the germline V gene are PRHDT and FYEKMQ (reference sequence). V lost 5 bases to trimming and J lost 3 bases, with 6 bases between them.

This rearrangement joins TRBV13 to TRBJ2-3, with D tentatively TRBD2 (5 bases). What was sequenced was CD8+ T cells from PBMCs. This sequence was found in a human donor with multiple sclerosis. The CDR3 DNA reads TGTGCCAGCAGCCGGGATACAGATACGCAGTATTTT. Translation gives CASSRDTDTQYF.